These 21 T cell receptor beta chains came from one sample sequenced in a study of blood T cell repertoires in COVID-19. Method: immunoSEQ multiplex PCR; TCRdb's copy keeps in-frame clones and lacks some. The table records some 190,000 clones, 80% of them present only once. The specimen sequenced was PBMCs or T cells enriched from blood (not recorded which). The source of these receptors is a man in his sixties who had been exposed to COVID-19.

The CDR3 is CASSTGGAGNTIYF. CDR3 nucleotides: TGTGCCAGTAGTACAGGGGGCGCTGGAAACACCATATATTTT. V and J are TRBV19 and TRBJ1-3, with 8 bases fitting TRBD1. In germline, CDR1 is LNHDA, CDR2 SQIVND (reference sequence). Losses at the gene ends were 4 bases for V and 2 bases for J; bases not matched to a gene: 1. The CDR3 has 14 amino acids.

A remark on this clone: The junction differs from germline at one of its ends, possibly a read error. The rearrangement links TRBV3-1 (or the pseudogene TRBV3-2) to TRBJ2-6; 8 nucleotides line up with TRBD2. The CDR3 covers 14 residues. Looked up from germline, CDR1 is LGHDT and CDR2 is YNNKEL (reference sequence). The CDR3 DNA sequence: TGTGCCAGCAGCCAAGACGGGGGGGTCAACGTCCTGACTTTC. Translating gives CASSQDGGVNVLTF.

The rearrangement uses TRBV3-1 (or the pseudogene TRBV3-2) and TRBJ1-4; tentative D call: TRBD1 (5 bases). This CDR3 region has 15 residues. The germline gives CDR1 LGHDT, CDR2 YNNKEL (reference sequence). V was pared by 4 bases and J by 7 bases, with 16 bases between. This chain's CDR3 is CASSPPWEGAEKLFF. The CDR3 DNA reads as TGTGCCAGCAGCCCACCCTGGGAAGGGGCTGAAAAACTGTTTTTT.

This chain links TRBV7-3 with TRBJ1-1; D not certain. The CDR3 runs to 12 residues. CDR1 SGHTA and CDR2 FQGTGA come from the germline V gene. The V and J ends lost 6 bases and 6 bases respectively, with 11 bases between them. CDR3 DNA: TGTGCCAGCAGGCGAGACGGGGCTGAAGCTTTCTTT. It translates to CASRRDGAEAFF.

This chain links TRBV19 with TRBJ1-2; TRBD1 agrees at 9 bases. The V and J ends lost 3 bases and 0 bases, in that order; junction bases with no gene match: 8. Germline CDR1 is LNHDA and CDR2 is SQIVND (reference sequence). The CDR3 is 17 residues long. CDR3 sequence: CASSILPGQGTNYGYTF. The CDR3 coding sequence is TGTGCCAGTAGTATTCTGCCCGGACAGGGGACTAACTATGGCTACACCTTC.

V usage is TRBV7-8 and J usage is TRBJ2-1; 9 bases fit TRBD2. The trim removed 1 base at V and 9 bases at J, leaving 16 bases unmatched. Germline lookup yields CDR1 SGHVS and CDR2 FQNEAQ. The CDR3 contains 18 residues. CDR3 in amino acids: CASSLDAGSGRESREQFF. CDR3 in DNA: TGTGCCAGCAGCTTAGACGCTGGTAGCGGGAGAGAGAGTCGTGAGCAGTTCTTC.

This CDR3 is CAITMAGINTGELFF. In DNA, the CDR3 is TGTGCCATCACCATGGCAGGAATAAACACCGGGGAGCTGTTTTTT. The rearrangement uses TRBV10-3 and TRBJ2-2, with unresolved D. V lost 7 bases, J lost 2 bases, and 14 bases lay in between. Germline CDR1 and CDR2: ENHRY and SYGVKD. The CDR3 totals 15 residues.

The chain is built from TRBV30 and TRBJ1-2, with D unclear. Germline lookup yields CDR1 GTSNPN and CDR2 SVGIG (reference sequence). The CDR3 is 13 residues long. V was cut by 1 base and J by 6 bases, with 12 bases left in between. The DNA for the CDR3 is TGTGCCTGGAGTGAGTTCCCGGGGAATGGCTACACCTTC. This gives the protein CAWSEFPGNGYTF. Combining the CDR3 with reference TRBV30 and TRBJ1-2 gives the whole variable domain SQTIHQWPATLVQPVGSPLSLECTVEGTSNPNLYWYRQAAGRGLQLLFYSVGIGQISSEVPQNLSASRPQDRQFILSSKKLLLSDSGFYLCAWSEFPGNGYTFGSGTRLTVV.

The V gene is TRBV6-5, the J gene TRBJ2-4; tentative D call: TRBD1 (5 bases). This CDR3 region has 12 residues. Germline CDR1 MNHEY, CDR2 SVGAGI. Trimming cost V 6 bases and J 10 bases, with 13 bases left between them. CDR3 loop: CASRDPTEIQYF. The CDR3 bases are TGTGCCAGCAGGGACCCGACAGAAATTCAGTACTTC.

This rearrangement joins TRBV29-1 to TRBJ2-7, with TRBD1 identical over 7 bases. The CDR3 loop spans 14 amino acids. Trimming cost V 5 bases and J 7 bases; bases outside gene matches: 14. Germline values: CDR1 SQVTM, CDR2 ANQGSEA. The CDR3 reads CSVRKGAAGSEQYF. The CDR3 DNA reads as TGCAGCGTTCGGAAGGGGGCCGCGGGCAGTGAGCAGTACTTC.

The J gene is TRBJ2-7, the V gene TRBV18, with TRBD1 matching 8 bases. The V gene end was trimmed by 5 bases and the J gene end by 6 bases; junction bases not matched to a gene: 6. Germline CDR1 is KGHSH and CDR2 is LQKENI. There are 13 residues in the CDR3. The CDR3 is CASSTGTGTEQYF. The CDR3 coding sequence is TGTGCCAGCTCAACCGGGACAGGCACCGAGCAGTACTTC. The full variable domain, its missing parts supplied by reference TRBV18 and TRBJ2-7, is NAGVMQNPRHLVRRRGQEARLRCSPMKGHSHVYWYRQLPEEGLKFMVYLQKENIIDESGMPKERFSAEFPKEGPSILRIQQVVRGDSAAYFCASSTGTGTEQYFGPGTRLTVT.

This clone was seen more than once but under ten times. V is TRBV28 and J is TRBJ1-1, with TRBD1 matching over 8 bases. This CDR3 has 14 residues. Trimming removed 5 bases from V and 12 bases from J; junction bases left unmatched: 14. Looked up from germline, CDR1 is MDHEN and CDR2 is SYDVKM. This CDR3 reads CASSPQIQGARTFF. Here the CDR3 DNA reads TGTGCCAGCAGTCCCCAAATCCAGGGGGCGCGGACTTTCTTT. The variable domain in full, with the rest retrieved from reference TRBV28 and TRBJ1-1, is DVKVTQSSRYLVKRTGEKVFLECVQDMDHENMFWYRQDPGLGLRLIYFSYDVKMKEKGDIPEGYSVSREKKERFSLILESASTNQTSMYLCASSPQIQGARTFFGQGTRLTVV.

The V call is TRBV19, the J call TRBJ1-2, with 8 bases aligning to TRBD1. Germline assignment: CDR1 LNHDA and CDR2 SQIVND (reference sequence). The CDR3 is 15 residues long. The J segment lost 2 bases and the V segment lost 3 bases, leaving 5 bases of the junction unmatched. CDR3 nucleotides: TGTGCCAGTAGTATGGGCCGGACAGGGAACTATGGCTACACCTTC. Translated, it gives CASSMGRTGNYGYTF.

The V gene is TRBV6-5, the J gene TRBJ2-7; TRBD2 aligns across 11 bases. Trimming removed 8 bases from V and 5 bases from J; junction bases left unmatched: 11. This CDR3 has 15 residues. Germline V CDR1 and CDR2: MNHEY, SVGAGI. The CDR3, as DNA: TGTGCCAGCTCCCAACCCACTAGCGGGAGTCACGAGCAGTACTTC. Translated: CASSQPTSGSHEQYF.

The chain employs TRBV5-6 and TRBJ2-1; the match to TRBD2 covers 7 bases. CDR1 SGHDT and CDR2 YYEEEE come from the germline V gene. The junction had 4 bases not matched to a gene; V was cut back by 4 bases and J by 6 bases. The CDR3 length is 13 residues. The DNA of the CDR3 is TGTGCCAGCAGCGGGGCTAGCGGCAATGAGCAGTTCTTC. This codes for CASSGASGNEQFF. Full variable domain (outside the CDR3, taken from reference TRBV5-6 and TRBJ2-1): DAGVTQSPTHLIKTRGQQVTLRCSPKSGHDTVSWYQQALGQGPQFIFQYYEEEERQRGNFPDRFSGHQFPNYSSELNVNALLLGDSALYLCASSGASGNEQFFGPGTRLTVL.

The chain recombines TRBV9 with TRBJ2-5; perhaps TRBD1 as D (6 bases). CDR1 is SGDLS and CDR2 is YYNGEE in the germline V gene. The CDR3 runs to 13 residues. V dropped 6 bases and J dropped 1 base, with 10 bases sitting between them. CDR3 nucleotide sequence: TGTGCCAGCAACCGGGACACCCAAGAGACCCAGTACTTC. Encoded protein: CASNRDTQETQYF.

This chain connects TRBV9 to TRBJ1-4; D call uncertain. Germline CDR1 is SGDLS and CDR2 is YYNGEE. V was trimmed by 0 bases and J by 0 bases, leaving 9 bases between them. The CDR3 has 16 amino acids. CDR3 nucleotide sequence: TGTGCCAGCAGCGTAGGCAGTCGGGCAACTAATGAAAAACTGTTTTTT. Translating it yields CASSVGSRATNEKLFF.

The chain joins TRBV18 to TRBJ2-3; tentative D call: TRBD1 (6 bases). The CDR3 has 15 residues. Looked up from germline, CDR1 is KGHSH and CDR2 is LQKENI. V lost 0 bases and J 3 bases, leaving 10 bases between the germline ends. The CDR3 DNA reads TGTGCCAGCTCACCACCATACGACAGGACAGATACGCAGTATTTT. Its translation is CASSPPYDRTDTQYF.

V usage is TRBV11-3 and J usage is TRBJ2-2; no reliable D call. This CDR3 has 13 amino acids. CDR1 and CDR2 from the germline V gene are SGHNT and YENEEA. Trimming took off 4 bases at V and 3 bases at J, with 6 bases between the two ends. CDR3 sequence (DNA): TGTGCCAGCAGCTCTTGGCACACCGGGGAGCTGTTTTTT. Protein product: CASSSWHTGELFF.

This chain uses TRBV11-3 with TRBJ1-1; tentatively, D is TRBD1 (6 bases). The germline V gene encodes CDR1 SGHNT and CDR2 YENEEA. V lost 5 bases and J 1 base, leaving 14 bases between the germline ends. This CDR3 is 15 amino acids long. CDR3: CASSTRQASNTEAFF. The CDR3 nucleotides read TGTGCCAGCAGCACCCGACAGGCCTCGAACACTGAAGCTTTCTTT. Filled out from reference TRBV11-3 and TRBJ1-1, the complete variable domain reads EAGVVQSPRYKIIEKKQPVAFWCNPISGHNTLYWYLQNLGQGPELLIRYENEEAVDDSQLPKDRFSAERLKGVDSTLKIQPAELGDSAVYLCASSTRQASNTEAFFGQGTRLTVV.

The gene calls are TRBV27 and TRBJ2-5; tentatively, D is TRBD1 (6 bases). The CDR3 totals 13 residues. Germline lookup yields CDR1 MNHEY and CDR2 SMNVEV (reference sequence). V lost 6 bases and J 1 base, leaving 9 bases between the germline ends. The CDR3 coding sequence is TGTGCCAGCAGCGGACAGTTCCAAGAGACCCAGTACTTC. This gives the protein CASSGQFQETQYF.